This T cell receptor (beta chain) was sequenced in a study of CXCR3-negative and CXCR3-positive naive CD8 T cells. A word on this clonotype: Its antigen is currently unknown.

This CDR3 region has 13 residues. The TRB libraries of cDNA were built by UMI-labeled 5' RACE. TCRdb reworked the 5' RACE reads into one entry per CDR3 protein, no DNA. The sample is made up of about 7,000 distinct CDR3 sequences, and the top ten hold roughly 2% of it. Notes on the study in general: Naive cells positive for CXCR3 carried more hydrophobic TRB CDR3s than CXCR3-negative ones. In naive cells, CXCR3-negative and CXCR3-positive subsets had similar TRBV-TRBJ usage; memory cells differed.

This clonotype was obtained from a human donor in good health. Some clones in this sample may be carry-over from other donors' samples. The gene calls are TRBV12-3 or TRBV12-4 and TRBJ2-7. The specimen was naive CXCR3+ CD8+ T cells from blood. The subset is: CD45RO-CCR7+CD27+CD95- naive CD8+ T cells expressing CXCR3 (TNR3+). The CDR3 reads CASSHTDPYEQYF.